These T cell receptor beta chains were read from a single sample in a study of post-analysis software for immune sequencing data. Using its own MiXCR run on the PCR reads, TCRdb lists one record per CDR3 protein. Of fewer than 850,000 distinct CDR3 sequences listed, about 32% are singletons. The sequencing sample was made of blood. The receptors were gathered from a girl aged 5-17 years with multiple sclerosis. The CDR3 runs from the conserved cysteine through the conserved F or W. The order of the fields is J gene, V gene, D gene, clone size, CDR3 protein, CDR3 DNA. D genes are given only for firm matches. Size values are once, few and many counts, or a class for expanded clones, and some rows have none.

j_gene: TRBJ1-2
v_gene: TRBV7-2
d_gene: NA
abundance: few
CDR3aa: CASSLGGSSSNYGYTF
CDR3nt: TGTGCCAGCAGCTTAGGCGGGAGCTCGTCTAACTATGGCTACACCTTC

j_gene: TRBJ1-5
v_gene: TRBV6-6
d_gene: NA
abundance: few
CDR3aa: CASSYNRDPLANQPQHF
CDR3nt: TGTGCCAGCAGTTACAACCGGGACCCCTTGGCGAATCAGCCCCAGCATTTT

j_gene: TRBJ1-6
v_gene: TRBV20-1
d_gene: NA
abundance: NA
CDR3aa: CSAGTEGSPLHF
CDR3nt: TGCAGTGCTGGGACCGAGGGATCACCCCTCCACTTT

j_gene: TRBJ2-5
v_gene: TRBV4-2
d_gene: NA
abundance: NA
CDR3aa: CASSQLGAGEVQYF
CDR3nt: TGTGCCAGCAGCCAACTGGGGGCCGGCGAGGTCCAGTACTTC

j_gene: TRBJ2-3
v_gene: TRBV5-1
d_gene: NA
abundance: many
CDR3aa: CASSSGGPTDTQYF
CDR3nt: TGCGCCAGCAGCTCCGGTGGACCGACAGATACGCAGTATTTT

j_gene: TRBJ1-1
v_gene: TRBV29-1
d_gene: NA
abundance: NA
CDR3aa: CSVLGGLVPDTEAFF
CDR3nt: TGCAGCGTTCTCGGGGGTCTGGTCCCTGACACTGAAGCTTTCTTT

j_gene: TRBJ2-7
v_gene: TRBV7-2
d_gene: TRBD1
abundance: many
CDR3aa: CASSPSRGTGAEQYF
CDR3nt: TGTGCCAGCAGCCCGAGTCGAGGGACAGGGGCCGAGCAGTACTTC

j_gene: TRBJ2-7
v_gene: TRBV20-1
d_gene: NA
abundance: NA
CDR3aa: CSAQARREQYF
CDR3nt: TGCAGTGCTCAAGCCCGGCGCGAGCAGTACTTC

j_gene: TRBJ2-3
v_gene: TRBV20-1
d_gene: TRBD2
abundance: few
CDR3aa: CSARDEAAGVPDTQYF
CDR3nt: TGCAGTGCTAGAGATGAGGCAGCGGGAGTTCCAGATACGCAGTATTTT

j_gene: TRBJ2-3
v_gene: TRBV20-1
d_gene: NA
abundance: NA
CDR3aa: CSAHGQGGTDTQYF
CDR3nt: TGCAGTGCCCATGGCCAGGGAGGCACAGATACGCAGTATTTT

j_gene: TRBJ2-4
v_gene: TRBV29-1
d_gene: TRBD1
abundance: NA
CDR3aa: CSVPGQGAGKNIQYF
CDR3nt: TGCAGCGTGCCGGGACAGGGGGCCGGCAAAAACATTCAGTACTTC

j_gene: TRBJ2-7
v_gene: TRBV28
d_gene: TRBD1
abundance: NA
CDR3aa: CASTGTGVYEQYF
CDR3nt: TGTGCCAGCACGGGGACAGGGGTTTACGAGCAGTACTTC

j_gene: TRBJ2-1
v_gene: TRBV6-5
d_gene: NA
abundance: many
CDR3aa: CASSFTSAGIGHNEQFF
CDR3nt: TGTGCCAGCAGTTTCACGTCTGCGGGGATTGGACACAATGAGCAGTTCTTC

j_gene: TRBJ2-7
v_gene: TRBV27
d_gene: TRBD1
abundance: NA
CDR3aa: CASSPGQGARREQYF
CDR3nt: TGTGCCAGCAGTCCCGGACAGGGGGCGAGGCGCGAGCAGTACTTC

j_gene: TRBJ2-3
v_gene: TRBV27
d_gene: NA
abundance: NA
CDR3aa: CASSLGSGLSTDTQYF
CDR3nt: TGCGCCAGCAGTTTAGGGTCAGGACTTAGCACAGATACGCAGTATTTT

j_gene: TRBJ1-1
v_gene: TRBV20-1
d_gene: NA
abundance: NA
CDR3aa: CSARRGYTEAFF
CDR3nt: TGCAGTGCTAGAAGGGGCTACACTGAAGCTTTCTTT

j_gene: TRBJ2-3
v_gene: TRBV7-2
d_gene: TRBD2
abundance: NA
CDR3aa: CAGSLAGGGGTDTQYF
CDR3nt: TGTGCCGGCAGCTTAGCGGGGGGAGGCGGCACAGATACGCAGTATTTT

j_gene: TRBJ2-7
v_gene: TRBV5-1
d_gene: TRBD2
abundance: few
CDR3aa: CAIPAGVAYEQYF
CDR3nt: TGCGCCATTCCAGCGGGGGTAGCCTACGAGCAGTACTTC

j_gene: TRBJ2-3
v_gene: TRBV21-1
d_gene: NA
abundance: once
CDR3aa: CASSKGLYLTDTQYF
CDR3nt: TGTGCCAGCAGCAAGGGACTCTACCTCACAGATACGCAGTATTTT

j_gene: TRBJ1-6
v_gene: TRBV11-2
d_gene: NA
abundance: few
CDR3aa: CASSLVPGLSSPLHF
CDR3nt: TGTGCCAGCAGCTTAGTACCGGGTCTGAGCTCACCCCTCCACTTT

j_gene: TRBJ2-1
v_gene: TRBV5-4
d_gene: NA
abundance: NA
CDR3aa: CASSLGVSSANYNEQFF
CDR3nt: TGTGCCAGCAGCTTGGGTGTTAGTTCGGCAAATTACAATGAGCAGTTCTTC

j_gene: TRBJ2-6
v_gene: TRBV20-1
d_gene: NA
abundance: NA
CDR3aa: CSARDLGGGANVLTF
CDR3nt: TGCAGTGCTAGAGATCTCGGGGGTGGGGCCAACGTCCTGACTTTC

j_gene: TRBJ1-5
v_gene: TRBV10-3
d_gene: NA
abundance: NA
CDR3aa: CAISERVEQPQHF
CDR3nt: TGTGCCATCAGTGAACGGGTCGAACAGCCCCAGCATTTT

j_gene: TRBJ2-1
v_gene: TRBV5-6
d_gene: NA
abundance: few
CDR3aa: CASSLGQDQNEQFF
CDR3nt: TGTGCCAGCAGCTTGGGACAGGACCAAAATGAGCAGTTCTTC

j_gene: TRBJ2-7
v_gene: TRBV7-2
d_gene: TRBD2
abundance: NA
CDR3aa: CASSDLRPGLAGVYEQYF
CDR3nt: TGTGCCAGCAGCGACCTACGCCCGGGACTAGCGGGAGTCTACGAGCAGTACTTC

j_gene: TRBJ2-7
v_gene: TRBV9
d_gene: NA
abundance: NA
CDR3aa: CASGSGVRYEQYF
CDR3nt: TGTGCCAGCGGTTCAGGGGTGCGCTACGAGCAGTACTTC

j_gene: TRBJ2-2
v_gene: TRBV24-1
d_gene: NA
abundance: NA
CDR3aa: CATSDLKVVGELFF
CDR3nt: TGTGCCACCAGTGATTTGAAGGTAGTCGGGGAGCTGTTTTTT

j_gene: TRBJ2-1
v_gene: TRBV4-2
d_gene: NA
abundance: few
CDR3aa: CASSQGGRIRGDEQFF
CDR3nt: TGTGCCAGCAGCCAAGGGGGACGAATTCGAGGGGATGAGCAGTTCTTC

j_gene: TRBJ1-1
v_gene: TRBV6-1
d_gene: TRBD1
abundance: few
CDR3aa: CASRGTGESEAFF
CDR3nt: TGTGCCAGCAGGGGAACAGGGGAGAGTGAAGCTTTCTTT

j_gene: TRBJ1-5
v_gene: TRBV12-3/TRBV12-4
d_gene: NA
abundance: NA
CDR3aa: CASSGVSNQPQHF
CDR3nt: TGTGCCAGCAGTGGGGTCAGCAATCAGCCCCAGCATTTT

j_gene: TRBJ2-1
v_gene: TRBV7-2
d_gene: NA
abundance: NA
CDR3aa: CASTLGGEQFF
CDR3nt: TGTGCCAGCACCTTGGGGGGTGAGCAGTTCTTC

j_gene: TRBJ2-3
v_gene: TRBV7-6
d_gene: TRBD2
abundance: few
CDR3aa: CASSFPAGGVPDTQYF
CDR3nt: TGTGCCAGCAGCTTCCCAGCGGGGGGGGTTCCAGATACGCAGTATTTT

j_gene: TRBJ1-5
v_gene: TRBV7-2
d_gene: TRBD1
abundance: few
CDR3aa: CASSRDRQGQPQHF
CDR3nt: TGTGCCAGCAGCCGGGACAGGCAGGGTCAGCCCCAGCATTTT

j_gene: TRBJ2-5
v_gene: TRBV29-1
d_gene: NA
abundance: few
CDR3aa: CSGTQVQETQYF
CDR3nt: TGCAGCGGTACACAGGTCCAAGAGACCCAGTACTTC

j_gene: TRBJ1-5
v_gene: TRBV12-3/TRBV12-4
d_gene: NA
abundance: few
CDR3aa: CASSWGGGEQPQHF
CDR3nt: TGTGCCAGCAGTTGGGGGGGTGGGGAACAGCCCCAGCATTTT

j_gene: TRBJ2-1
v_gene: TRBV20-1
d_gene: TRBD1
abundance: NA
CDR3aa: CSARVGTAFYNEQFF
CDR3nt: TGCAGTGCTAGAGTCGGGACAGCCTTCTACAATGAGCAGTTCTTC

j_gene: TRBJ2-1
v_gene: TRBV7-9
d_gene: TRBD2
abundance: NA
CDR3aa: CASSSPEGLAGNNEQFF
CDR3nt: TGTGCCAGCAGCTCCCCTGAGGGACTAGCGGGAAACAATGAGCAGTTCTTT

j_gene: TRBJ2-3
v_gene: TRBV28
d_gene: NA
abundance: NA
CDR3aa: CASSPAGGRNTDTQYF
CDR3nt: TGTGCCAGCAGTCCTGCCGGGGGACGGAACACAGATACGCAGTATTTT

j_gene: TRBJ1-2
v_gene: TRBV28
d_gene: NA
abundance: NA
CDR3aa: CASSFLGAGPPYYGYTF
CDR3nt: TGTGCCAGCAGTTTTTTGGGGGCAGGGCCTCCCTACTATGGCTACACCTTC